The clone carrying this TCR beta chain was seen at least ten times. Its matching antigen is unknown. The sample is drawn from a study of neurological immune-mediated disorders. General study points: The expanded clones of different subjects shared no CDR3 amino acid sequences (suggesting private repertoires in all groups).

The junction had 2 bases not matched to a gene; V was cut back by 3 bases and J by 0 bases. CDR1 is SGHRS, CDR2 YFSETQ, per germline. This CDR3 is built from 15 residues. 5'RACE with 10-nucleotide random UMIs generated the cDNA. TCRdb recomputed calls from the 5' RACE reads with MiXCR, one row per CDR3 protein. The sample carries about 49,000 distinct CDR3 sequences, 10% recorded once. The time point denotes: longitudinal time-point 1 (baseline). Healthy control participants comprised blood bank volunteers in Maryland, USA. The receptor comes from a woman aged 40 to 50 in good health. Source material: PBMCs. V gene TRBV5-1 combines with J gene TRBJ2-2; 7 positions match TRBD1. The CDR3 sequence is CASSSTGTNTGELFF. DNA of the CDR3: TGCGCCAGCAGCTCGACAGGGACGAACACCGGGGAGCTGTTTTTT.